The 29 T cell receptor beta chains reported below all come from one sample, sequenced in a study of T cells in Graves' hyperthyroidism and ophthalmopathy. From RNA transcripts, TCR beta CDR3 regions were amplified. The HTBI primer set was used in a first-round RT-PCR of the TCR CDR3. TCRdb re-analysed the multiplex PCR reads in MiXCR, keeping a single row per CDR3 protein. This table holds over 300,000 distinct CDR3 sequences, approximately 15% found once. Sequenced input: blood. All receptors derive from a woman aged 55-75 years with Graves' hyperthyroidism.

This clonotype was counted ten times or more. The chain combines TRBV6-1 with TRBJ2-7, with D perhaps assigned TRBD1 or TRBD2 (5 bases each). The germline CDR1 and CDR2 sequences are MNHNS and SASEGT. Trimming removed 9 bases at V and 6 bases at J, with 18 bases between. The CDR3 totals 13 residues. CDR3 DNA sequence: TGTGCCAGTGGGACCTCCACGGCTCGCGAGCAGTACTTC. It yields the protein CASGTSTAREQYF.

The chain couples TRBV19 to TRBJ2-7; D unresolved. Germline V gives CDR1 LNHDA, CDR2 SQIVND (reference sequence). This CDR3 comprises 14 residues. V lost 0 bases and J 6 bases, leaving 12 bases between the germline ends. The CDR3 here is CASSIDAAVSEQYF. The DNA for the CDR3 is TGTGCCAGTAGTATAGATGCGGCGGTATCCGAGCAGTACTTC.

This clonotype was counted once. The chain combines TRBV2 with TRBJ1-1, with 7 bases aligning to TRBD1. The trim removed 7 bases at V and 1 base at J, leaving 21 bases unmatched. CDR3 length: 19 residues. Germline V gene data show CDR1 as SNHLY and CDR2 as FYNNEI. The CDR3 loop reads CASTLRGYRGLLPNTEAFF. As DNA, the CDR3 is TGTGCCAGCACACTTCGGGGATACAGGGGATTATTACCGAACACTGAAGCTTTCTTT.

This clonotype appeared many times. V usage is TRBV14 and J usage is TRBJ1-2, with a possible D match to TRBD1 (5 bases). Trimming removed 0 bases from V and 4 bases from J, with 12 bases in between. The CDR3 loop spans 15 amino acids. CDR1 is SGHDN and CDR2 is FVKESK in the germline V gene. The CDR3 region has the DNA TGTGCCAGCAGCCAAGATCCCGGACACCGCTATGGCTACACCTTC. It codes for CASSQDPGHRYGYTF.

A remark on this clonotype: The junction departs from the called germline gene at one end, perhaps through a read error. The V and J genes are TRBV20-1 and TRBJ2-1; 7 positions match TRBD2. CDR3 length equals 20 residues. Germline CDR1 and CDR2: DFQATT and SNEGSKA (reference sequence). The CDR3 here is CSANRAGAGVLIWFYNEQLF. The CDR3 region has the DNA TGCAGTGCTAACCGGGCCGGGGCGGGAGTATTAATCTGGTTCTACAATGAGCAGCTCTTC.

This clonotype was seen many times. The chain joins TRBV12-3 or TRBV12-4 to TRBJ2-3, with no clear D. The CDR3 is made up of 12 amino acids. Trimming took off 6 bases at V and 4 bases at J, with 8 bases between the two ends. The CDR3, as DNA: TGTGCCAGCAGCCCCTTATCAGATACGCAGTATTTT. This sequence encodes CASSPLSDTQYF.

The genes are TRBV11-2 and TRBJ2-5, with 9 nucleotides matching TRBD2. J lost 5 bases, V lost 3 bases, and 7 bases had no gene match. Germline V CDR1 and CDR2: SGHAT, FQNNGV. The CDR3 consists of 15 residues. The CDR3, as DNA: TGTGCCAGCAGCTTCTTAGCGGGAGTGGACGAGACCCAGTACTTC. Amino acids: CASSFLAGVDETQYF.

This clonotype appeared many times. The chain is built from TRBV6-5 and TRBJ2-7; D might be TRBD1 (5 bases). The CDR3 loop spans 15 amino acids. V was shortened by 0 bases and J by 3 bases, with 12 bases between the two germline ends. CDR1 is MNHEY, CDR2 SVGAGI, per germline. CDR3 nucleotides: TGTGCCAGCAGTTACTCTTATCAGGGTGGCTACGAGCAGTACTTC. Its protein is CASSYSYQGGYEQYF.

The table lists this clonotype with a few counts. J is TRBJ2-1 and V is TRBV24-1, with TRBD1 identical over 8 bases. The V gene's germline CDR1 is KGHDR and CDR2 SFDVKD. Losses at the gene ends were 9 bases for V and 6 bases for J; bases not matched to a gene: 6. The CDR3 loop spans 13 amino acids. Here the CDR3 DNA reads TGTGCCACCCGAGCCACAGGGGGCAATGAGCAGTTCTTC. It encodes CATRATGGNEQFF.

This clonotype was seen ten or more times. This chain uses TRBV7-9 with TRBJ2-7; possible D gene TRBD1, 6 bases. The length of the CDR3 is 15 residues. From germline, CDR1 is SEHNR and CDR2 FQNEAQ (reference sequence). V shed 4 bases and J shed 2 bases, with 15 bases lying between them. CDR3 protein: CASSSRTATTYEQYF. The CDR3 DNA reads as TGTGCCAGCAGCTCCCGGACAGCAACAACCTACGAGCAGTACTTC.

Worth noting for this clonotype: Since a much larger clone is just one base distant, this may be a read error. The rearrangement uses TRBV28 and TRBJ2-5; 9 bases map to TRBD2. Germline CDR1 and CDR2: MDHEN and SYDVKM. The CDR3 has 15 residues. CDR3 loop: CASRGAGGRGETRYF. Here the CDR3 DNA reads TGTGCCAGCAGAGGAGCGGGGGGTAGGGGAGAGACCCGGTACTTC.

This clonotype was observed many times. This sequence joins TRBV27 and TRBJ2-1; TRBD1 agrees at 8 bases. The CDR3 sequence is 15 residues long. Germline CDR1 reads MNHEY; CDR2 reads SMNVEV (reference sequence). J lost 5 bases, V lost 5 bases, and 8 bases had no gene match. The CDR3 coding sequence is TGTGCCAGCAGTACCATGGACAGGGCGCACAATGAGCAGTTCTTC. As protein: CASSTMDRAHNEQFF.

This clonotype has a count of ten or more. This chain uses TRBV12-3 or TRBV12-4 with TRBJ2-1; 8 bases agree with TRBD2. This CDR3 comprises 13 residues. Unmatched junction bases numbered 1, after V lost 6 bases and J lost 3 bases. CDR3: CASRREGYNEQFF. The CDR3 nucleotides read TGTGCCAGCAGACGGGAGGGCTACAATGAGCAGTTCTTC.

The table lists this clonotype with many counts. This sequence joins TRBV20-1 and TRBJ2-5; TRBD2 matches 13 bases. Per the germline V gene, CDR1 is DFQATT and CDR2 is SNEGSKA (reference sequence). After removal of 0 bases from V and 3 bases from J, the junction contained 7 bases not matched to a gene. This CDR3 region has 17 residues. The CDR3 spells CSARDWRLAGGEETQYF. The CDR3, as DNA: TGCAGTGCTAGAGATTGGAGACTAGCGGGAGGTGAAGAGACCCAGTACTTC.

Ten or more counts support this clonotype. The CDR3 sequence: CAISERAGGGGTDTQYF. Here the CDR3 DNA reads TGTGCCATCAGTGAGAGAGCGGGAGGTGGGGGCACAGATACGCAGTATTTT. The chain recombines TRBV10-3 with TRBJ2-3; 9 bases match TRBD2. CDR3 length: 17 amino acids. The ends lost 2 bases at V and 1 base at J; junction bases unmatched: 7. Germline V lookup: CDR1 ENHRY, CDR2 SYGVKD.

The table lists this clonotype with a few counts. This chain connects TRBV20-1 to TRBJ2-5; the D gene is possibly TRBD2 (5 bases). Germline values: CDR1 DFQATT, CDR2 SNEGSKA (reference sequence). This CDR3 comprises 11 residues. CDR3 region: CSKGAGQTQYF. The CDR3 DNA sequence: TGCAGCAAGGGAGCTGGACAGACCCAGTACTTC.

This clonotype showed up many times. V usage is TRBV30 and J usage is TRBJ1-1; no clear D gene. Trimming stripped 0 bases from V and 0 bases from J, with 5 bases between. The CDR3 runs to 13 residues. Germline V CDR1 and CDR2: GTSNPN, SVGIG (reference sequence). CDR3 sequence (DNA): TGTGCCTGGAGTGTACAAATGAACACTGAAGCTTTCTTT. It codes for CAWSVQMNTEAFF.

The V and J genes are TRBV5-1 and TRBJ1-2; 7 bases are shared with TRBD1. Germline V gene lookup returns CDR1 SGHRS and CDR2 YFSETQ. The CDR3 contains 15 residues. V dropped 0 bases and J dropped 1; count of bases not matched to a gene: 3. The CDR3 sequence: CASSLVGTVNYGYTF. The CDR3 coding sequence is TGCGCCAGCAGCTTGGTAGGGACAGTTAACTATGGCTACACCTTC.

This clonotype was detected many times. The chain is built from TRBV2 and TRBJ2-1; D possibly corresponds to TRBD1 (7 bases). Per germline, CDR1 SNHLY and CDR2 FYNNEI. There are 15 residues in the CDR3. Trimming cost V 6 bases and J 6 bases, with 18 bases left between them. In DNA form, the CDR3 reads TGTGCCAGCAGGTCGACAGGGACTTCCATCAATGAGCAGTTCTTC. Its translation: CASRSTGTSINEQFF.

On this clonotype: A read error may be the cause here, since a much bigger clone is one base away. The chain recombines TRBV6-2 or TRBV6-3 with TRBJ2-1, with D hard to call. The CDR3 runs to 15 residues. Germline V gene sequence: CDR1 MNHEY, CDR2 SVGEGT. The CDR3 spells CASGPDASSFNEQFF. The CDR3 DNA reads as TGTGCCAGCGGCCCGGACGCCAGCTCCTTCAATGAGCAGTTCTTC.

The chain's CDR3 is CASRLDRTSYEQYF. The CDR3 DNA is TGTGCCAGCAGGTTGGACAGGACCTCCTACGAGCAGTACTTC. The V call is TRBV7-3, the J call TRBJ2-7; 7 bases match TRBD1. Germline values: CDR1 SGHTA, CDR2 FQGTGA. J lost 0 bases, V lost 6 bases, and 5 bases had no gene match. CDR3 length equals 14 residues.

This chain connects TRBV20-1 to TRBJ1-2, with D perhaps TRBD1 (5 bases). Trimming took off 0 bases at V and 2 bases at J, with 13 bases between the two ends. Germline V CDR1 and CDR2: DFQATT, SNEGSKA (reference sequence). This CDR3 region has 15 residues. CDR3 DNA: TGCAGTGCTAGAGATCAGGCGGGGCAGAACTATGGCTACACCTTC. This codes for CSARDQAGQNYGYTF.

This clonotype showed up many times. V usage is TRBV29-1 and J usage is TRBJ2-5; 7 nucleotides align to TRBD2. Germline V lookup: CDR1 SQVTM, CDR2 ANQGSEA. The CDR3 extends over 14 amino acids. V lost 3 bases to trimming and J lost 1 base; unmatched junction nucleotides: 5. This chain's CDR3 is CSVDGPSGQETQYF. The CDR3 DNA reads TGCAGCGTTGACGGCCCTAGCGGCCAAGAGACCCAGTACTTC. The full variable domain, its missing parts supplied by reference TRBV29-1 and TRBJ2-5, is SAVISQKPSRDICQRGTSLTIQCQVDSQVTMMFWYRQQPGQSLTLIATANQGSEATYESGFVIDKFPISRPNLTFSTLTVSNMSPEDSSIYLCSVDGPSGQETQYFGPGTRLLVL.

This clonotype was counted between two and nine times. The chain uses TRBV6-2 or TRBV6-3 and TRBJ2-3; 11 positions agree with TRBD2. From germline, CDR1 is MNHEY and CDR2 SVGEGT. This CDR3 spans 15 amino acids. Trimming at V came to 6 bases and at J to 5 bases, leaving 7 bases not matched to a gene. The CDR3 loop is CASRSTSGRLDTQYF. In DNA form, the CDR3 reads TGTGCCAGCAGATCTACTAGCGGGAGACTAGATACGCAGTATTTT.

The chain links TRBV27 to TRBJ1-2; D is uncertain. V lost 0 bases and J 7 bases, leaving 12 bases between the germline ends. The CDR3 totals 14 residues. Per the germline V gene, CDR1 is MNHEY and CDR2 is SMNVEV (reference sequence). DNA of the CDR3: TGTGCCAGCAGTTTATCTGTGGATTCTATTGGCTACACCTTC. This gives the protein CASSLSVDSIGYTF.

There are many counts of this clonotype. J is TRBJ1-5 and V is TRBV18, with 7 nucleotides matching TRBD1. With V trimmed by 4 bases and J by 5 bases, 8 bases remained unmatched. The CDR3 has 15 residues. Germline V gives CDR1 KGHSH, CDR2 LQKENI. CDR3 in DNA: TGTGCCAGCTCACGGACCGGACAGGTGGATCAGCCCCAGCATTTT. Its protein is CASSRTGQVDQPQHF.

As concerns this clonotype: A read error may be the cause here, since a much bigger clone is one base away. The V call is TRBV13, the J call TRBJ2-1, with 7 bases matching TRBD2. The V gene end was trimmed by 4 bases and the J gene end by 8 bases; junction bases not matched to a gene: 11. In germline, CDR1 is PRHDT, CDR2 FYEKMQ (reference sequence). The CDR3 extends over 15 amino acids. CDR3 DNA: TGTGCCAGCAGCTCAGGGCGGGAGTTTCGGGATGAGCAGTTCTTC. Its translation is CASSSGREFRDEQFF. Supplemented by reference TRBV13 and TRBJ2-1, the full variable domain reads AAGVIQSPRHLIKEKRETATLKCYPIPRHDTVYWYQQGPGQDPQFLISFYEKMQSDKGSIPDRFSAQQFSDYHSELNMSSLELGDSALYFCASSSGREFRDEQFFGPGTRLTVL.

There are many counts of this clonotype. The chain links TRBV20-1 to TRBJ2-1, with D possibly called TRBD1 or TRBD2 (6 bases each). V lost 6 bases and J lost 5, with 17 bases in between. The CDR3 loop spans 14 amino acids. CDR1 and CDR2 from the germline V gene are DFQATT and SNEGSKA (reference sequence). The CDR3 loop reads CSARDPRGDNEQFF. The CDR3 nucleotides read TGCAGTGCACGGGACCCAAGGGGGGACAATGAGCAGTTCTTC.

This clonotype has a handful of counts. The chain is built from TRBV28 and TRBJ1-4, with 10 bases that match TRBD1. From germline, CDR1 is MDHEN and CDR2 SYDVKM. V gave up 6 bases and J gave up 8 bases; unmatched junction bases: 6. The CDR3 is 14 amino acids. This chain's CDR3 is CASRTTGGAEKLFF. The DNA of the CDR3 is TGTGCCAGCAGAACGACAGGGGGCGCGGAAAAACTGTTTTTT.